This T cell receptor beta chain is from a study of shared clonotypes between healthy human individuals. Study-level results: Some naive CD4 clonotypes, 4.5% to 5.5%, turned up in common across a handful of donors. Clonotype sharing across donors was expected to vary with sequencing depth.

Each PCR replicate from the sorted subsets contained about 180 ng DNA, which is some 32,000 T cell genomes. The protocol was immunoSEQ multiplex PCR, while the TCRdb copy is restricted to in-frame clones and leaves out a portion. In the table there are more than 1.2 million clones, approximately 98.5% of which are singletons. Points on this clone: Its antigen remains unknown.

The TCR comes from a man under 40 in good health. The sample was naive CD4+ T cells sorted from blood. Subset noted: CD45RA+ positively selected.

CDR3 DNA sequence: TGTGCCAGCAGCTTACTAGGGACCGGGGAGCTGTTTTTT. Encoded protein: CASSLLGTGELFF. The genes are TRBV7-7 and TRBJ2-2; D not certain. Deletions cut 2 bases from V and 5 bases from J, with 6 bases between. Germline V gives CDR1 SSHAT, CDR2 FNYEAQ (reference sequence). The CDR3 has 13 residues.